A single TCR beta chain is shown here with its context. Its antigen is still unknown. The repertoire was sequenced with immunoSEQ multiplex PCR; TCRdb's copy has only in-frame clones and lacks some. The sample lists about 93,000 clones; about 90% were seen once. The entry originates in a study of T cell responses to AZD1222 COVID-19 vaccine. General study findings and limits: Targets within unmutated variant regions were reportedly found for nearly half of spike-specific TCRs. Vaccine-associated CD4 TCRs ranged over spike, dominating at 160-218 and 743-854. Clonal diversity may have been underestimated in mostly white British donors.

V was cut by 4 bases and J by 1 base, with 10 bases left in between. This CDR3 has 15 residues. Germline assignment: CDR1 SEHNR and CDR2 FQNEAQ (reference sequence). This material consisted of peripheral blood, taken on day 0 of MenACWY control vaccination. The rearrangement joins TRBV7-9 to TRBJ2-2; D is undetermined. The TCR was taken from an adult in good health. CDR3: CASSSRTENTGELFF. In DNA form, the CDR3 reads TGTGCCAGCAGCTCCCGGACGGAGAACACCGGGGAGCTGTTTTTT.